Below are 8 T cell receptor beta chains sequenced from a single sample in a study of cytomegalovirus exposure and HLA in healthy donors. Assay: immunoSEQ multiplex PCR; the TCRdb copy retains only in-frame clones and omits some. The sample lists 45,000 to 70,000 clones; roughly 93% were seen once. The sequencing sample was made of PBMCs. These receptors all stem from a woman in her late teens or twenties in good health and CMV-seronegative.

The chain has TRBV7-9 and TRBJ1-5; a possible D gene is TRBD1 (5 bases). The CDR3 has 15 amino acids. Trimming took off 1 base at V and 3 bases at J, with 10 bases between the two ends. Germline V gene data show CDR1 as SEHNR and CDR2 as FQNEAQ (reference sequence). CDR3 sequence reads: CASSLVAGPNQPQHF. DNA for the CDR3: TGTGCCAGCAGCTTAGTAGCAGGGCCCAATCAGCCCCAGCATTTT.

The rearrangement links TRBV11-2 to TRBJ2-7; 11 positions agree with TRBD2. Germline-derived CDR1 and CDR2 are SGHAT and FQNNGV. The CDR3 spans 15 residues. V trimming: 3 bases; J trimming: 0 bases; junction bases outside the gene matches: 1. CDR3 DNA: TGTGCCAGCAGCTTGGGACTAGCGGCCTCCTACGAGCAGTACGTC. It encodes CASSLGLAASYEQYV.

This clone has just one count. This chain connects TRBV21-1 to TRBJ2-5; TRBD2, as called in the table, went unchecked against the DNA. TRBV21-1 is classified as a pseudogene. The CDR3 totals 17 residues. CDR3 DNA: TGTGCCAGCAGCAAAGAGGCTAGCGGGGGCGAGGGGGAGACCCAGTACTTC. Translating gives CASSKEASGGEGETQYF.

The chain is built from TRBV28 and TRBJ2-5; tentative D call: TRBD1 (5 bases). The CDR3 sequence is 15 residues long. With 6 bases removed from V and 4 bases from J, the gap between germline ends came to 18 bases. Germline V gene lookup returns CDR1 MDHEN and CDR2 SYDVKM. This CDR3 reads CASRPAGQGGETQYF. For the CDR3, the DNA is TGTGCCAGCAGGCCGGCCGGGCAGGGCGGAGAGACCCAGTACTTC.

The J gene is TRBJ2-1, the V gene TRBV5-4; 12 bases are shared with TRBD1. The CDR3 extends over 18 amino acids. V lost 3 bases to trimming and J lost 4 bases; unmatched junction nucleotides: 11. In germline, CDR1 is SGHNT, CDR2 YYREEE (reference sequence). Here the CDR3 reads CASSSTGQGALWYNEQFF. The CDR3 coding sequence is TGTGCCAGCAGCTCAACGGGACAGGGGGCGCTTTGGTACAATGAGCAGTTCTTC.

CDR3 loop: CASSLGSSGGGHFSTDTQYF. As DNA, the CDR3 is TGTGCCAGCAGCTTAGGTAGTAGCGGAGGAGGTCACTTTAGCACAGATACGCAGTATTTT. This chain joins TRBV7-6 and TRBJ2-3, with D possibly being TRBD2 (6 bases). Trimming cost V 1 base and J 0 bases, with 23 bases left between them. CDR1 SGHVS and CDR2 FNYEAQ come from the germline V gene. The CDR3 covers 20 residues. The whole variable domain, filled in from reference TRBV7-6 and TRBJ2-3, reads GAGVSQSPRYKVTKRGQDVALRCDPISGHVSLYWYRQALGQGPEFLTYFNYEAQQDKSGLPNDRFSAERPEGSISTLTIQRTEQRDSAMYRCASSLGSSGGGHFSTDTQYFGPGTRLTVL.

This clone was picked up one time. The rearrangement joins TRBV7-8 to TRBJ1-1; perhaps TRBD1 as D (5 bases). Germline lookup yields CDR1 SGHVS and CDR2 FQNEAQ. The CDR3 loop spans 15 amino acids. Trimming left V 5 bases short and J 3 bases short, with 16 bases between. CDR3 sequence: CASSVFGGRDTEAFF. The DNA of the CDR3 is TGTGCCAGCAGCGTATTCGGGGGTCGGGACACTGAAGCTTTCTTT. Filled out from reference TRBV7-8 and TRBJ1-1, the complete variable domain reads GAGVSQSPRYKVAKRGQDVALRCDPISGHVSLFWYQQALGQGPEFLTYFQNEAQLDKSGLPSDRFFAERPEGSVSTLKIQRTQQEDSAVYLCASSVFGGRDTEAFFGQGTRLTVV.

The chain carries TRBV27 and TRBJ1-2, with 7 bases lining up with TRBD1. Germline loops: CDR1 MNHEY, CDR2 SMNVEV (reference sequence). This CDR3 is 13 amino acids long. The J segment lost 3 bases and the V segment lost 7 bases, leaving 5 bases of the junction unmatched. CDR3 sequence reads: CASKQGRDYGYTF. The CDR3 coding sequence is TGTGCCAGCAAACAGGGGCGGGACTATGGCTACACCTTC.